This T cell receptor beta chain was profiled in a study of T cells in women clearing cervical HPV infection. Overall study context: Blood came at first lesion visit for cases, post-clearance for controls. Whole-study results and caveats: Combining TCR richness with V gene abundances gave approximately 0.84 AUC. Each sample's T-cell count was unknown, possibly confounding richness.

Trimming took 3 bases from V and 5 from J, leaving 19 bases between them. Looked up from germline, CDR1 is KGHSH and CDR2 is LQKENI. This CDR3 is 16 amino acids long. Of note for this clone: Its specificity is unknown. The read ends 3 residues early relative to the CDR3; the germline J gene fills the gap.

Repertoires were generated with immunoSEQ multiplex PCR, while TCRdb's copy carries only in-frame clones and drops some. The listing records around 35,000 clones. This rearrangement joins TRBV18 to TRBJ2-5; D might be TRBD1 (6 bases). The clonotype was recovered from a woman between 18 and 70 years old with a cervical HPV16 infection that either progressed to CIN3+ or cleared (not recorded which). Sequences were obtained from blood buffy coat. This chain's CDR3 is CASSPPVDRPWETQYF. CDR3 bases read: TGTGCCAGCTCACCGCCGGTGGACAGACCCTGGGAGACC.